Below, 16 T cell receptor beta chains from the same sample are listed, as sequenced in a study of blood T cell repertoires in COVID-19. Using immunoSEQ multiplex PCR, the repertoire was profiled, and TCRdb retains in-frame clones only, with some absent. The sample has approximately 300,000 clones, about 89% seen once. Material: PBMCs or T cells enriched from blood (not recorded which). The source is a woman younger than 35 who had recovered from COVID-19.

This chain joins TRBV18 and TRBJ2-1, with 9 bases aligning to TRBD2. V trimming: 1 base; J trimming: 7 bases; junction bases outside the gene matches: 11. The germline V gene has CDR1 KGHSH and CDR2 LQKENI. The CDR3 sequence is 17 residues long. This chain's CDR3 is CASSPLASGIRTNEQFF. DNA for the CDR3: TGTGCCAGCTCACCACTAGCTAGCGGGATACGTACAAATGAGCAGTTCTTC.

This rearrangement joins TRBV24-1 to TRBJ2-3; the match to TRBD2 covers 7 bases. Trimming at V came to 1 base and at J to 9 bases, leaving 15 bases not matched to a gene. CDR1 is KGHDR and CDR2 is SFDVKD in the germline V gene. The CDR3 runs to 17 residues. CDR3: CATSDFRPSGSMGTQYF. The CDR3 region has the DNA TGTGCCACCAGTGATTTTCGGCCTAGCGGATCCATGGGCACGCAGTATTTT.

The V call is TRBV5-1, the J call TRBJ2-2; 11 nucleotides agree with TRBD2. Germline CDR1 is SGHRS and CDR2 is YFSETQ. This CDR3 comprises 16 residues. V lost 4 bases, J lost 7 bases, and 9 bases stayed unmatched. The CDR3 protein is CASSQTTSGVGGELFF. The CDR3 nucleotides read TGCGCCAGCAGCCAGACGACTAGCGGGGTTGGCGGGGAGCTGTTTTTT.

In this sample, this clone turned up once. V is TRBV7-9 and J is TRBJ1-2; no clear D. The CDR3 is 14 amino acids. The V gene's germline CDR1 is SEHNR and CDR2 FQNEAQ (reference sequence). Deletions cut 5 bases from V and 5 bases from J, with 15 bases between. The CDR3 reads CASSARLGGYGYTF. The CDR3 DNA follows: TGTGCCAGCAGCGCGCGCCTCGGCGGGTATGGCTACACCTTC.

This chain joins TRBV2 and TRBJ2-1; a weak D match, TRBD1 (5 bases). The germline gives CDR1 SNHLY, CDR2 FYNNEI. V dropped 4 bases and J dropped 10 bases, with 17 bases sitting between them. The CDR3 contains 14 residues. The CDR3 nucleotides are TGTGCCAGCAGTGGGTTTGGTCTCAGGGAAGAGCAGTTCTTC. It specifies CASSGFGLREEQFF.

This clone has more than one count but fewer than ten. The CDR3 is CASSLASAGLYNEQFF. CDR3 sequence (DNA): TGCGCCAGCAGCTTGGCCTCGGCGGGACTCTACAATGAGCAGTTCTTC. The rearrangement joins TRBV5-1 to TRBJ2-1, with a tentative D call TRBD2 (6 bases). V shed 0 bases and J shed 3 bases, with 13 bases lying between them. This CDR3 has 16 amino acids. The germline CDR1 and CDR2 sequences are SGHRS and YFSETQ. The full variable domain, its missing parts supplied by reference TRBV5-1 and TRBJ2-1, is KAGVTQTPRYLIKTRGQQVTLSCSPISGHRSVSWYQQTPGQGLQFLFEYFSETQRNKGNFPGRFSGRQFSNSRSEMNVSTLELGDSALYLCASSLASAGLYNEQFFGPGTRLTVL.

The rearrangement links TRBV6-5 to TRBJ1-1; perhaps TRBD1 as D (5 bases). There are 14 residues in the CDR3. Trimming took 6 bases from V and 5 from J, leaving 16 bases between them. Germline V gives CDR1 MNHEY, CDR2 SVGAGI. The CDR3 reads CASSPLWGRTEAFF. CDR3 coding DNA: TGTGCCAGCAGCCCCTTGTGGGGCAGAACTGAAGCTTTCTTT.

The CDR3 nucleotides are TGTGCCAGCAGTTCCCCCATTAGCGGGAGGGGTAATGAGCAGTTCTTC. It is translated as CASSSPISGRGNEQFF. This rearrangement joins TRBV27 to TRBJ2-1, with 11 nucleotides matching TRBD2. Per germline, CDR1 MNHEY and CDR2 SMNVEV (reference sequence). J lost 7 bases, V lost 4 bases, and 9 bases had no gene match. The CDR3 loop spans 16 amino acids.

V is TRBV6-5 and J is TRBJ2-7, with D possibly being TRBD2 (7 bases). CDR3 length: 15 amino acids. The V gene's germline CDR1 is MNHEY and CDR2 SVGAGI. Trimming removed 8 bases at V and 0 bases at J, with 17 bases between. CDR3 sequence: CASCKGGTSSYEQYF. The CDR3 DNA follows: TGTGCCAGCTGTAAGGGGGGGACGAGCTCCTACGAGCAGTACTTC.

CDR3 amino acids: CASSQDWGQDFGNQPQHF. In DNA form, the CDR3 reads TGTGCCAGCAGCCAAGATTGGGGACAGGACTTTGGCAATCAGCCCCAGCATTTT. The V gene is TRBV4-2, the J gene TRBJ1-5, with 8 bases aligning to TRBD1. With V trimmed by 0 bases and J by 2 bases, 9 bases remained unmatched. Germline assignment: CDR1 LGHNA and CDR2 YNFKEQ. The CDR3 has 18 amino acids.

The chain employs TRBV5-1 and TRBJ1-1, with 10 bases aligning to TRBD1. Germline CDR1 SGHRS, CDR2 YFSETQ. With V trimmed by 5 bases and J by 7 bases, 8 bases remained unmatched. The length of the CDR3 is 14 residues. DNA of the CDR3: TGCGCCAGCAGGGACAGGGGGGGTCTGGATGAAGCTTTCTTT. This translates into CASRDRGGLDEAFF.

V is TRBV9 and J is TRBJ2-1; 11 nucleotides match TRBD2. J lost 3 bases, V lost 6 bases, and 5 bases had no gene match. The germline gives CDR1 SGDLS, CDR2 YYNGEE. CDR3 length equals 15 residues. The CDR3 bases are TGTGCCAGCAACCCGACTAGCGGGGACTACAATGAGCAGTTCTTC. As protein: CASNPTSGDYNEQFF.

Here the CDR3 DNA reads TGTGCCAGCAGCCAAGATTTAGGGGCGGGGGGAAACACCATATATTTT. Translating it yields CASSQDLGAGGNTIYF. V is TRBV3-1 (or the pseudogene TRBV3-2) and J is TRBJ1-3; tentative D call: TRBD1 (5 bases). This CDR3 contains 16 residues. Trimming took off 0 bases at V and 4 bases at J, with 13 bases between the two ends. The germline gives CDR1 LGHDT, CDR2 YNNKEL (reference sequence).

The chain couples TRBV10-3 to TRBJ1-2; D is perhaps TRBD1 (5 bases). This CDR3 is built from 14 residues. Germline values: CDR1 ENHRY, CDR2 SYGVKD. The ends were cut back, 2 bases at V and 1 base at J, with 8 bases in the middle. CDR3 sequence reads: CAISEHQGNYGYTF. CDR3 in DNA: TGTGCCATCAGTGAGCATCAGGGTAACTATGGCTACACCTTC.

The V gene is TRBV5-1, the J gene TRBJ2-2, with D perhaps TRBD1 (6 bases). CDR1 is SGHRS and CDR2 is YFSETQ in the germline V gene. This CDR3 region has 15 residues. Trimming took off 7 bases at V and 4 bases at J, with 17 bases between the two ends. This CDR3 reads CASGPGVVTTGELFF. The CDR3 DNA reads as TGCGCCAGCGGCCCAGGGGTCGTTACCACCGGGGAGCTGTTTTTT.

The chain joins TRBV19 to TRBJ1-1; no clear D. The CDR3 spans 13 residues. Germline loops: CDR1 LNHDA, CDR2 SQIVND (reference sequence). V lost 6 bases and J 0 bases, leaving 8 bases between the germline ends. The CDR3, as DNA: TGTGCCAGTAGAGCGGAGGTGAACACTGAAGCTTTCTTT. Protein product: CASRAEVNTEAFF.